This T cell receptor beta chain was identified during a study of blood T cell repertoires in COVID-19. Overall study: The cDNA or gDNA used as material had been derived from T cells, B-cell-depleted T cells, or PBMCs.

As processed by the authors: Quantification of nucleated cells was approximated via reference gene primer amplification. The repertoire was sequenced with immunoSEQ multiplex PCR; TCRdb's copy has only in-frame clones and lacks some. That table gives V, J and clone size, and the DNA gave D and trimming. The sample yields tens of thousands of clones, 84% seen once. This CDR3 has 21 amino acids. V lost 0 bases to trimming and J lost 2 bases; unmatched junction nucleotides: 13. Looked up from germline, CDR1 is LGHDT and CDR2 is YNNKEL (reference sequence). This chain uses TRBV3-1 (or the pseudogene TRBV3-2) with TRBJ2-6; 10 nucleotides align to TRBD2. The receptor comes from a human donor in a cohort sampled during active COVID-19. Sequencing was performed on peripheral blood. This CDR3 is CASSQDTRASGGAAGANVLTF. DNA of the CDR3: TGTGCCAGCAGCCAAGATACTAGGGCGAGCGGGGGGGCAGCTGGGGCCAACGTCCTGACTTTC.